A selection of T cell receptor beta chains follows, all from one sample in a study of blood T cells in healthy people across ages. MiXCR, run by TCRdb on the 5' RACE reads, gives a single entry per CDR3 protein. The table shows 600,000 or so distinct CDR3 sequences, with around 21% occurring only once. Sequencing was carried out using blood. The receptors were gathered from a man between 65 and 85 years old in good health. Each CDR3 is given with its conserved first and last residue. Each record gives: CDR3 length, D gene, J gene, clone size, V gene, CDR3 DNA, CDR3 protein. A D gene is named only where the DNA matches it firmly. Expanded clones are given a class, and other clones once, few, many or no size at all.

>14|TRBD1|TRBJ2-1|few|TRBV20-1
TGCAGTGCTAACCGGGACAGGGGGCAAAATGAGCAGTTCTTC
CSANRDRGQNEQFF
>14|TRBD1|TRBJ2-5|few|TRBV7-7
TGTGCTAGCAGCCAGACAGGGCCACAAGAGACCCAGTACTTC
CASSQTGPQETQYF
>12|TRBD1|TRBJ2-7|-|TRBV20-1
TGCAGCACGGACAGGGGCTCCTACGAGCAGTACTTC
CSTDRGSYEQYF
>13|TRBD2|TRBJ2-7|few|TRBV20-1
TGCAGTGCTAGGGCCGGGGGGGCGAGCGAGCAGTACTTC
CSARAGGASEQYF
>13|-|TRBJ2-1|few|TRBV7-2
TGTGCCAGCAGCGTAGAGCGTTACAATGAGCAGTTCTTC
CASSVERYNEQFF
>15|TRBD1|TRBJ1-2|-|TRBV5-6
TGTGCCAGCAGGCTACCGGGACAGGGGGATCTTGGCTACACCTTC
CASRLPGQGDLGYTF
>13|-|TRBJ2-1|few|TRBV24-1
TGTGCCACCAGTGATCCAGGGAGGGGGGAGCAGTTCTTC
CATSDPGRGEQFF
>13|-|TRBJ2-5|few|TRBV4-1
TGCGCCAGCAGCCAAGATAGTGGCCAAGGGATTTTCTTC
CASSQDSGQGIFF
>13|-|TRBJ2-1|-|TRBV5-6
TGTGCATTTAATAGGTTGGGGGGCAATGAGCAGTTCTTC
CAFNRLGGNEQFF
>17|TRBD2|TRBJ2-5|-|TRBV18
TGTGCCAGCTCACTCTATAGGACTAGCGGGATTAGAGAGACCCAGTACTTC
CASSLYRTSGIRETQYF
>13|-|TRBJ1-3|-|TRBV12-3/TRBV12-4
TGTGCCAGCAGTTTCTGGAACGGAAACACCATATATTTT
CASSFWNGNTIYF
>14|-|TRBJ2-2|-|TRBV7-2
TGTGCCAGCAGCCCGCGCTTAAGTTCGGGGGAGCTGTTTTTT
CASSPRLSSGELFF
>16|TRBD2|TRBJ2-1|-|TRBV3-1
TGTGCCAGCAGCCCGAGACTAGCGGGAAGACGAAATGAGCAGTTCTTC
CASSPRLAGRRNEQFF
>12|TRBD2|TRBJ2-1|many|TRBV14
TGTGCCAGCAGCCACGGGACTAGTGCGCAGTTCTTC
CASSHGTSAQFF
>12|-|TRBJ1-2|-|TRBV4-3
TGCGCCAGCAGCCAAACAGTCGGTGGCTACACCTTC
CASSQTVGGYTF
>13|-|TRBJ2-1|few|TRBV20-1
TGCAGTGCTAGGCCCTTTGGGAGGTTTGAGCAGTTCTTC
CSARPFGRFEQFF
>14|-|TRBJ2-5|few|TRBV5-1
TGCGCCAGCAGCCCGCACAGGGTCCGAGAGACCCAGTACTTC
CASSPHRVRETQYF
>17|-|TRBJ2-7|few|TRBV6-2/TRBV6-3
TGTGCCAGCAGTTGGCCCAGCAACCGGGACATCGCCTACGAGCAGTACTTC
CASSWPSNRDIAYEQYF
>13|-|TRBJ2-2|few|TRBV10-3
TGTGCCATCGGTGATCTCAGACCCGGGGAGCTGTTTTTT
CAIGDLRPGELFF
>13|-|TRBJ2-3|-|TRBV7-2
TGTGCCAGCAGCATACATGATAGGGATACGCAGTATTTT
CASSIHDRDTQYF
>15|-|TRBJ2-5|-|TRBV3-1
TGTGCCAGCAGCCAAGATTTTTCGGTCCAAGAGACCCAGTACTTC
CASSQDFSVQETQYF
>12|-|TRBJ1-3|-|TRBV7-3
TGTGCCAGCGGGGGGACGGGAAACACCATATATTTT
CASGGTGNTIYF
>17|-|TRBJ2-7|-|TRBV2
TGTGCCAGCAGTGAAGCGGGTACCTATCTGAGCTCCTACGAGCAGTACTTC
CASSEAGTYLSSYEQYF
>14|TRBD1|TRBJ2-2|-|TRBV2
TGTGCCAGCAGCGTGGGACAGACGACCGGGGAGCTGTTTTTT
CASSVGQTTGELFF
>16|-|TRBJ2-5|-|TRBV11-2
TGTGCCAGCAGCCCCTGGGGCGGCCCGCTCACGGAGACCCAGTACTTC
CASSPWGGPLTETQYF
>16|-|TRBJ2-7|few|TRBV5-1
TGCGCCAGCAGCTTGGCCGTGGGCCCCAACTCCTACGAGCAGTACTTC
CASSLAVGPNSYEQYF
>15|-|TRBJ2-3|many|TRBV20-1
TGCAGTGCTAGAGATCCTGCAGGGGGGACAGATACGCAGTATTTT
CSARDPAGGTDTQYF
>14|TRBD1|TRBJ1-4|few|TRBV6-1
TGTGCCAGCAGCGAAACAGGGGTTCATGAAAAACTGTTTTTT
CASSETGVHEKLFF
>15|-|TRBJ1-3|few|TRBV3-1
TGTGCCAGCAGCCCCTCTGGTCCCCCTGGAAACACCATATATTTT
CASSPSGPPGNTIYF
>13|-|TRBJ2-4|-|TRBV6-5
TGTGCCAGCAGTTACGTAGGGGGAAACATTCAGTACTTC
CASSYVGGNIQYF
>14|-|TRBJ2-1|few|TRBV14
TGTGCCAGCAGCCTAATAGCAGTCTACAATGAGCAGTTCTTC
CASSLIAVYNEQFF
>15|-|TRBJ2-1|few|TRBV4-3
TGCGCCAGCAGCCAAGATCCGGGCTCCTACAATGAGCAGTTCTTC
CASSQDPGSYNEQFF
>17|TRBD2|TRBJ2-1|-|TRBV6-5
TGTGCCAGCAGTTACCCACTAGCGGGTCGTAGGTACAATGAGCAGTTCTTC
CASSYPLAGRRYNEQFF
>15|TRBD2|TRBJ2-1|-|TRBV5-1
TGCGCCAGCGCGAGAGGGGAGCGGGAGGGCAATGAGCAGTTCTTC
CASARGEREGNEQFF
>13|-|TRBJ2-3|many|TRBV12-3/TRBV12-4
TGTGCCAGCAGTTCAGGGTTCACAGATACGCAGTATTTT
CASSSGFTDTQYF
>14|-|TRBJ1-4|few|TRBV6-5
TGTGCCAGCACTAGCACAGCAACTAATGAAAAACTGTTTTTT
CASTSTATNEKLFF
>14|TRBD2|TRBJ2-7|-|TRBV20-1
TGCAGTGCGGAGGGTAGCGGGAGGGTGTACGAGCAGTACTTC
CSAEGSGRVYEQYF
>12|-|TRBJ2-7|-|TRBV28
TGTGCCAGCAGTGAGGCCATATACGAGCAGTACTTC
CASSEAIYEQYF
>19|TRBD2|TRBJ2-3|few|TRBV7-3
TGTGCCAGCAGCTTAAGGACTAGCGGGAGCCTTACTAGCACAGATACGCAGTATTTT
CASSLRTSGSLTSTDTQYF
>15|-|TRBJ1-4|once|TRBV27
TGTGCCAGCAGTTTGACAGCCTCGGGGAGAGAAAAACTGTTTTTT
CASSLTASGREKLFF
>14|-|TRBJ2-7|-|TRBV7-3
TGTGCCAGCAGCTTATCACGGGACCGGGACGAGCAGTACTTC
CASSLSRDRDEQYF
>14|-|TRBJ1-4|-|TRBV5-1
TGCGCCAGCAGCTTGGATAACCTTAATGAAAAACTGTTTTTT
CASSLDNLNEKLFF
>11|-|TRBJ1-2|few|TRBV24-1
TGTGCCACGGGAGACGGCTATGGCTACACCTTC
CATGDGYGYTF